Each of the 22 T cell receptor beta chains below was sequenced from the same sample in a study of CD8 T cells in ankylosing spondylitis. Via MiXCR, TCRdb re-called the 5' RACE reads, giving one row per CDR3 protein. The sample has around 770,000 distinct CDR3 sequences; 12% are singletons. General study points: A TCR beta motif of 7 or 8 highly homologous variants appeared characteristic of ankylosing spondylitis blood.

These receptors have no identified antigens. The specimen was blood, either unsorted or a sorted T cell fraction (not recorded which). These TCRs come from a male donor with ankylosing spondylitis.

The V gene is TRBV6-1, the J gene TRBJ1-5; no reliable D call. V was cut by 7 bases and J by 6 bases, with 16 bases left in between. CDR1 is MNHNS, CDR2 SASEGT, per germline. The CDR3 has 14 residues. The chain's CDR3 is CASKKGLPPQPQHF. The CDR3 coding sequence is TGTGCCAGCAAGAAGGGCCTCCCCCCTCAGCCCCAGCATTTT.

The gene calls are TRBV5-1 and TRBJ2-7; TRBD1 matches at 7 bases. The ends lost 0 bases at V and 6 bases at J; junction bases unmatched: 9. This CDR3 comprises 15 residues. Germline CDR1 and CDR2: SGHRS and YFSETQ. The CDR3 reads CASSLGGTVAGEQYF. In nucleotides, the CDR3 is TGCGCCAGCAGCTTGGGGGGGACAGTGGCTGGCGAGCAGTACTTC.

The table lists this clonotype with many counts. The chain links TRBV27 to TRBJ1-2, with 8 bases aligning to TRBD1. CDR1 and CDR2 (germline): MNHEY, SMNVEV (reference sequence). The CDR3 extends over 14 amino acids. V gave up 3 bases and J gave up 4 bases; unmatched junction bases: 4. The CDR3 DNA sequence: TGTGCCAGCAGTTTGACAGGGGTGGGCTATGGCTACACCTTC. This codes for CASSLTGVGYGYTF.

This clonotype occurred a few times. The rearrangement links TRBV5-6 to TRBJ2-3; a weak D match, TRBD2 (6 bases). The CDR3 contains 17 residues. The V end was cut by 4 bases, the J end by 0 bases, with 18 bases between. Germline CDR1 SGHDT, CDR2 YYEEEE. DNA for the CDR3: TGTGCCAGCAGCCGGAGGGGCAGGACTTATAGCACAGATACGCAGTATTTT. Its protein product is CASSRRGRTYSTDTQYF.

V gene TRBV7-6 combines with J gene TRBJ2-7, with D perhaps matching TRBD2 (5 bases). From germline, CDR1 is SGHVS and CDR2 FNYEAQ. The CDR3 covers 13 residues. The V gene lost 9 bases and the J gene lost 5 bases, with 17 bases spanning the gap. The CDR3 DNA sequence: TGTGCCAGTCGGTTCTCCGCTAGCCACGAGCAGTACTTC. It translates to CASRFSASHEQYF.

This clonotype showed up just a few times. The chain uses TRBV7-9 and TRBJ1-2; D remains ambiguous. CDR1 and CDR2 from the germline V gene are SEHNR and FQNEAQ (reference sequence). Trimming took off 1 base at V and 3 bases at J, with 6 bases between the two ends. The CDR3 has 13 amino acids. The CDR3 protein is CASSLGADYGYTF. The CDR3 DNA sequence: TGTGCCAGCAGCTTAGGGGCGGACTATGGCTACACCTTC. Looking up the rest from reference TRBV7-9 and TRBJ1-2 gives the full variable domain: DTGVSQNPRHKITKRGQNVTFRCDPISEHNRLYWYRQTLGQGPEFLTYFQNEAQLEKSRLLSDRFSAERPKGSFSTLEIQRTEQGDSAMYLCASSLGADYGYTFGSGTRLTVV.

This clonotype has more than one count but fewer than ten. The chain has TRBV7-2 and TRBJ2-1; a weak D match, TRBD2 (5 bases). The length of the CDR3 is 14 residues. The germline V gene encodes CDR1 SGHTA and CDR2 FQGNSA. V lost 3 bases, J lost 2 bases, and 8 bases lay in between. The DNA of the CDR3 is TGTGCCAGCAGCTTTCTACTAGCCTACAATGAGCAGTTCTTC. The encoded protein is CASSFLLAYNEQFF.

Many counts were recorded for this clonotype. The chain joins TRBV3-1 to TRBJ1-5, with D perhaps TRBD1 (6 bases). CDR3 size: 13 residues. Trimming pared 6 bases from V and 6 bases from J, leaving 12 bases between. Germline CDR1 and CDR2: LGHDT and YNNKEL (reference sequence). CDR3 residues: CASSRGGGQPQHF. The CDR3 region has the DNA TGTGCCAGCAGTAGGGGGGGCGGTCAGCCCCAGCATTTT.

This chain connects TRBV6-1 to TRBJ2-7; D not certain. In germline, CDR1 is MNHNS, CDR2 SASEGT. Trimming removed 5 bases from V and 0 bases from J, with 17 bases in between. CDR3 length: 16 amino acids. CDR3 protein: CASSPVYGSFSYEQYF. Written as DNA, the CDR3 is TGTGCCAGCAGTCCTGTTTACGGGTCTTTCTCCTACGAGCAGTACTTC.

The sample holds a few counts of this clonotype. The V gene is TRBV30, the J gene TRBJ2-3; D uncertain. V lost 0 bases, J lost 7 bases, and 8 bases lay in between. CDR1 is GTSNPN and CDR2 is SVGIG in the germline V gene (reference sequence). The CDR3 spans 12 residues. The DNA of the CDR3 is TGTGCCTGGAGTGTGGTCCTTAATACGCAGTATTTT. Its translation is CAWSVVLNTQYF.

The chain has TRBV20-1 and TRBJ2-1; 7 bases match TRBD2. From germline, CDR1 is DFQATT and CDR2 SNEGSKA (reference sequence). This CDR3 is built from 14 residues. The V and J ends lost 6 bases and 4 bases, in that order; junction bases with no gene match: 9. The CDR3, as DNA: TGCAGTGCGGTGGGGGAGGGCCCGTACAATGAGCAGTTCTTC. Protein sequence: CSAVGEGPYNEQFF.

This clonotype was seen a handful of times. The rearrangement links TRBV24-1 to TRBJ2-1; 14 bases match TRBD2. The CDR3 covers 18 residues. V shed 2 bases, J shed 5 bases, and the junction held 7 bases outside the gene matches. The germline V gene encodes CDR1 KGHDR and CDR2 SFDVKD. The CDR3 sequence is CATSDSGLAGGWDNEQFF. CDR3 in DNA: TGTGCCACCAGTGATTCCGGACTAGCGGGAGGATGGGACAATGAGCAGTTCTTC.

CDR3 coding DNA: TGTGCCATCAGTGAGGGACAGGCATACGAGCAGTACTTC. Translating gives CAISEGQAYEQYF. The chain combines TRBV10-3 with TRBJ2-7; 7 nucleotides agree with TRBD1. J gave up 4 bases and V 2 bases, and 2 bases lay outside the gene matches. This CDR3 contains 13 residues. Per the germline V gene, CDR1 is ENHRY and CDR2 is SYGVKD.

This clonotype has only a few counts. CDR3 loop: CASSPPLGTGELFF. The DNA for the CDR3 is TGTGCCAGCAGCCCTCCCCTCGGCACCGGGGAGCTGTTTTTT. V gene TRBV28 combines with J gene TRBJ2-2; D is ambiguous. V lost 6 bases and J lost 4, with 12 bases in between. CDR1 is MDHEN and CDR2 is SYDVKM in the germline V gene. The CDR3 covers 14 residues.

This rearrangement joins TRBV6-1 to TRBJ1-1; the D gene is possibly TRBD1 (5 bases). This CDR3 is 13 amino acids long. The V gene lost 4 bases and the J gene lost 11 bases, with 17 bases spanning the gap. CDR1 is MNHNS and CDR2 is SASEGT in the germline V gene. The CDR3 loop is CASSGRASAVAFF. The CDR3 DNA is TGTGCCAGCAGTGGCAGGGCTTCCGCCGTGGCTTTCTTT.

There are a few counts of this clonotype. The chain links TRBV25-1 to TRBJ1-2; a weak D match, TRBD1 (5 bases). The germline V gene encodes CDR1 MGHDK and CDR2 SYGVNS. CDR3 length: 13 residues. Trimming took 3 bases from V and 11 from J, leaving 16 bases between them. DNA of the CDR3: TGTGCCAGCAGTGATAGGCCCGGCGGGACGTACACCTTC. This sequence encodes CASSDRPGGTYTF.

This clonotype was seen only a few times. V is TRBV6-5 and J is TRBJ2-1, with D perhaps being TRBD1 or TRBD2 (5 bases each). The CDR3 sequence is 15 residues long. Germline assignment: CDR1 MNHEY and CDR2 SVGAGI. Trimming removed 2 bases from V and 7 bases from J, with 15 bases in between. The CDR3 loop reads CASSYRGPSGNEQFF. The CDR3 coding sequence is TGTGCCAGCAGTTACAGGGGACCTTCGGGGAATGAGCAGTTCTTC.

J is TRBJ1-2 and V is TRBV7-9; 9 bases are shared with TRBD1. This CDR3 has 15 amino acids. In germline, CDR1 is SEHNR, CDR2 FQNEAQ (reference sequence). V lost 5 bases to trimming and J lost 7 bases; unmatched junction nucleotides: 11. CDR3: CASSKGQGLNRGYTF. The CDR3 DNA follows: TGTGCCAGCAGCAAGGGACAGGGACTCAACCGTGGCTACACCTTC.

There are many counts of this clonotype. Here the CDR3 reads CASSLTGGSGANVLTF. CDR3 sequence (DNA): TGTGCCAGCAGCTTAACAGGAGGCTCTGGGGCCAACGTCCTGACTTTC. V and J are TRBV7-3 and TRBJ2-6; perhaps TRBD2 as D (5 bases). Trimming stripped 0 bases from V and 0 bases from J, with 6 bases between. The CDR3 consists of 16 residues. Germline values: CDR1 SGHTA, CDR2 FQGTGA.

This clonotype was found a few times. The CDR3 DNA sequence: TGCGCCAGCAGCGCCGGACTAGCGGGGATAAACATTCAGTACTTC. It translates to CASSAGLAGINIQYF. The chain has TRBV5-1 and TRBJ2-4; TRBD2 matches 12 bases. After removal of 4 bases from V and 6 bases from J, the junction contained 5 bases not matched to a gene. There are 15 residues in the CDR3. The germline V gene encodes CDR1 SGHRS and CDR2 YFSETQ.

There are a few counts of this clonotype. This rearrangement joins TRBV7-2 to TRBJ1-2, with D perhaps matching TRBD1 (6 bases). In germline, CDR1 is SGHTA, CDR2 FQGNSA. V was clipped by 5 bases and J by 8 bases, with 15 bases between them. This CDR3 comprises 13 residues. CDR3 DNA: TGTGCCAGCAGCCAGGAGCGGGGGGGCGGCTACACCTTC. This encodes CASSQERGGGYTF.

This clonotype was seen repeatedly, ten times or more. This rearrangement joins TRBV18 to TRBJ2-1; D is unclear. This CDR3 is 15 amino acids long. The V and J ends lost 2 bases and 0 bases respectively, with 8 bases between them. Per germline, CDR1 KGHSH and CDR2 LQKENI. CDR3 sequence: CASSPGGSSYNEQFF. The CDR3, as DNA: TGTGCCAGCTCACCAGGCGGAAGCTCCTACAATGAGCAGTTCTTC.